Listed below are T cell receptor beta chains from one sample, sequenced in a study of OX40 agonist ivuxolimab in advanced cancers. Profiled with immunoSEQ multiplex PCR; TCRdb holds only in-frame clones, not every one. The sample carries about 93,000 clones, approximately 92% recorded once. The source material was CD4+ or CD8+ T cells sorted from blood, sampled in a trial of the OX40 agonist ivuxolimab. All receptors derive from an adult with an advanced solid tumor such as melanoma, head and neck, liver or kidney cancer. The CDR3 runs from the conserved cysteine through the conserved F or W. Each record gives: J gene, V gene, CDR3 length, D gene, clone size, CDR3 protein, CDR3 DNA. The D gene is left open where the match is weak. Clone size is given for some rows only: seen once, a few or many times, or a class if the clone is expanded.

TRBJ1-1 | TRBV5-1 | 13 | TRBD1 | once | CASSDRVNTEAFF | TGCGCCAGCAGCGACAGGGTTAACACTGAAGCTTTCTTT
TRBJ2-7 | TRBV5-1 | 15 | TRBD1 | . | CASATDRGPRNLQYF | TGCGCCAGCGCGACGGACAGGGGGCCAAGGAACCTGCAGTACTTC
TRBJ1-1 | TRBV9 | 15 | . | once | CASSSGAPRSTEAFF | TGTGCCAGCAGCTCTGGGGCACCCCGGAGCACTGAAGCTTTCTTT
TRBJ2-7 | TRBV11-2 | 11 | . | few | CASSTGYEQYF | TGTGCCAGCAGCACAGGCTACGAGCAGTACTTC
TRBJ1-1 | TRBV19 | 13 | . | . | CASRRTEDTEAFF | TGTGCCAGTAGGAGGACGGAGGATACTGAAGCTTTCTTT
TRBJ1-1 | TRBV5-1 | 15 | . | . | CASSGRGTSDTEAFF | TGCGCCAGCAGCGGGAGGGGTACTAGTGACACTGAAGCTTTCTTT
TRBJ2-1 | TRBV7-7 | 15 | . | . | CASSLSPRGYNEQFF | TGTGCTAGCAGCTTATCCCCTCGGGGCTACAATGAGCAGTTCTTC
TRBJ1-3 | TRBV5-6 | 16 | . | . | CASSFTGQSSGNTIYF | TGTGCCAGCAGCTTCACCGGCCAGTCCTCTGGAAACACCATATATTTT
TRBJ2-3 | TRBV27 | 17 | TRBD1 | . | CASSSTIGTGRTDTQYF | TGTGCCAGCAGTTCGACTATAGGGACAGGGAGGACAGATACGCAGTATTTT
TRBJ2-7 | TRBV30 | 13 | . | . | CAWIEVGAYEQYF | TGTGCCTGGATCGAGGTAGGGGCCTACGAGCAGTACTTC
TRBJ2-3 | TRBV19 | 13 | TRBD1 | . | CASTKQGVDTQYF | TGTGCCAGTACAAAACAGGGGGTAGATACGCAGTATTTT
TRBJ1-5 | TRBV7-2 | 13 | . | . | CASSPRTDQPQHF | TGTGCCAGCAGCCCCCGGACGGATCAGCCCCAGCATTTT
TRBJ2-1 | TRBV7-3 | 15 | TRBD2 | . | CASSMGLAGGDEQFF | TGTGCCAGCAGCATGGGACTAGCGGGCGGGGATGAGCAGTTCTTC
TRBJ2-5 | TRBV15 | 15 | . | . | CATSRDPGGQETQYF | TGTGCCACCAGCAGAGATCCCGGAGGGCAAGAGACCCAGTACTTC
TRBJ1-4 | TRBV20-1 | 11 | . | . | CSARRDEKLFF | TGCAGTGCTAGACGCGATGAAAAACTGTTTTTT
TRBJ2-3 | TRBV28 | 13 | . | . | CASSDLGTDTQYF | TGTGCCAGCAGCGACCTCGGCACAGATACGCAGTATTTT
TRBJ1-1 | TRBV29-1 | 13 | . | . | CSVEVGDAWGAFF | TGCAGCGTTGAAGTAGGGGACGCTTGGGGAGCTTTCTTT
TRBJ1-4 | TRBV4-2 | 16 | . | . | CASSQGGRVIDEKLFF | TGTGCCAGCAGCCAAGGGGGAAGGGTGATCGATGAAAAACTGTTTTTT
TRBJ2-3 | TRBV7-2 | 16 | . | once | CASSLSFSGSTDTQYF | TGTGCCAGCAGCTTAAGTTTCAGCGGGAGCACAGATACGCAGTATTTT
TRBJ2-5 | TRBV29-1 | 13 | . | . | CSVSGPYQETQYF | TGCAGCGTTTCCGGGCCGTATCAAGAGACCCAGTACTTC
TRBJ2-6 | TRBV19 | 16 | TRBD1 | . | CASNRDRASGANVLTF | TGTGCCAGTAATCGGGACAGGGCCTCTGGGGCCAACGTCCTGACTTTC
TRBJ1-1 | TRBV6-5 | 14 | . | . | CASSYSKGNTEAFF | TGTGCCAGCAGTTACTCTAAGGGGAACACTGAAGCTTTCTTT
TRBJ1-2 | TRBV19 | 15 | . | . | CASSITGRANYGYTF | TGTGCCAGTAGTATCACAGGCCGAGCTAACTATGGCTACACCTTC
TRBJ1-1 | TRBV6-6 | 13 | . | . | CASSFRFPTEAFF | TGTGCCAGCAGTTTCCGGTTCCCCACTGAAGCTTTCTTT
TRBJ1-1 | TRBV30 | 13 | . | few | CAWSPGGVTEAFF | TGTGCCTGGAGTCCGGGGGGAGTCACTGAAGCTTTCTTT
TRBJ1-1 | TRBV5-1 | 14 | . | . | CASSLYSDRSEAFF | TGCGCCAGCAGCTTGTATTCCGACAGATCCGAAGCTTTCTTT
TRBJ2-4 | TRBV29-1 | 13 | . | . | CSVGDLAKNIQYF | TGCAGCGTTGGCGACCTAGCCAAAAACATTCAGTACTTC
TRBJ2-1 | TRBV7-3 | 17 | TRBD2 | . | CASSSLAGEGSYNEQFF | TGTGCCAGCAGCTCACTAGCGGGGGAAGGCTCCTACAATGAGCAGTTCTTC
TRBJ2-2 | TRBV7-2 | 13 | . | . | CASSPQGTGELFF | TGTGCCAGCAGCCCCCAGGGAACCGGGGAGCTGTTTTTT
TRBJ2-4 | TRBV7-9 | 12 | . | . | CASSLDQNIQYF | TGTGCCAGCAGCTTAGACCAAAACATTCAGTACTTC
TRBJ2-2 | TRBV11-3 | 14 | TRBD1 | . | CASRRTGAVGELFF | TGTGCCAGCAGGCGTACAGGGGCGGTCGGGGAGCTGTTTTTT
TRBJ2-6 | TRBV18 | 20 | . | few | CASSPANSRVRFSGANVLTF | TGTGCCAGCTCACCAGCAAATAGCAGGGTACGGTTTTCTGGGGCCAACGTCCTGACTTTC
TRBJ1-2 | TRBV5-4 | 16 | . | once | CASSLAGGTLDYGYTF | TGTGCCAGCAGCTTGGCCGGGGGGACATTGGACTATGGCTACACCTTC
TRBJ2-1 | TRBV30 | 15 | TRBD2 | . | CAWSVWSGEYNEQFF | TGTGCCTGGAGTGTGTGGAGCGGGGAATACAATGAGCAGTTCTTC
TRBJ2-3 | TRBV7-9 | 15 | . | . | CASSLSGRVGDTQYF | TGTGCCAGCAGCTTATCCGGCAGGGTGGGAGATACGCAGTATTTT
TRBJ2-2 | TRBV30 | 16 | . | . | CAWSVSGGINTGELFF | TGTGCCTGGAGTGTTAGTGGGGGCATAAACACCGGGGAGCTGTTTTTT
TRBJ2-2 | TRBV10-3 | 16 | TRBD2 | . | CAISERAGVHTGELFF | TGTGCCATCAGTGAGCGGGCGGGAGTCCACACCGGGGAGCTGTTTTTT
TRBJ1-4 | TRBV5-1 | 15 | . | . | CASSNTGPTNEKLFF | TGCGCCAGCAGCAATACAGGACCAACTAATGAAAAACTGTTTTTT
TRBJ1-4 | TRBV2 | 15 | . | once | CASSEYQVTNEKLFF | TGTGCCAGCAGTGAATATCAGGTCACTAATGAAAAACTGTTTTTT
TRBJ2-3 | TRBV4-3 | 20 | TRBD2 | . | CASSQELAGLTLTYTDTQYF | TGCGCCAGCAGCCAAGAGTTAGCGGGACTAACCCTTACTTACACAGATACGCAGTATTTT
TRBJ1-5 | TRBV5-5 | 15 | TRBD1 | . | CASSLGQGSRQPQHF | TGTGCCAGCAGCTTAGGACAGGGGAGTCGTCAGCCCCAGCATTTT